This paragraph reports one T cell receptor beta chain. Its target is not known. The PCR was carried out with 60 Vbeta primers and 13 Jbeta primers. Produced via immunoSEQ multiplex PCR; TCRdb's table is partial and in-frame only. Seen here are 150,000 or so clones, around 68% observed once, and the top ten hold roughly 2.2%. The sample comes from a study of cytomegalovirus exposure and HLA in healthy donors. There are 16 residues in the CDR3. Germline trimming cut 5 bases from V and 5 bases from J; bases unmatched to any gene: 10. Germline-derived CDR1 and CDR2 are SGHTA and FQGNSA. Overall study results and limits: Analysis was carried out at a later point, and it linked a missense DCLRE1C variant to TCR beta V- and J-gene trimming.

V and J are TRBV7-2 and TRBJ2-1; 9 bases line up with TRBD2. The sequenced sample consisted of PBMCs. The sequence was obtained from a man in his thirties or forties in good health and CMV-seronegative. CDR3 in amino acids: CASSPSGLAVHNEQFF. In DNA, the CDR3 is TGTGCCAGCAGCCCGTCGGGACTAGCAGTCCACAATGAGCAGTTCTTC.